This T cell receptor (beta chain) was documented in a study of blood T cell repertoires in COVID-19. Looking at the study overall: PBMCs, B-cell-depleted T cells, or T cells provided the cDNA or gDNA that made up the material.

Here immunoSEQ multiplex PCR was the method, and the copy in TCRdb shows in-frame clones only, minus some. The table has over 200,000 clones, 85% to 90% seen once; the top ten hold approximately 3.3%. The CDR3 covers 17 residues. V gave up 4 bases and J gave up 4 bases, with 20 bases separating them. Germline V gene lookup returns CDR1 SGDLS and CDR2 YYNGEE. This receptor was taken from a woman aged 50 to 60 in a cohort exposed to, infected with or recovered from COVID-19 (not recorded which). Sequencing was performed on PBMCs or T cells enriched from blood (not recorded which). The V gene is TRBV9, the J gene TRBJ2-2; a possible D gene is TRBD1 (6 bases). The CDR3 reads CASSLPGVSGSTGELFF. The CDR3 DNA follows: TGTGCCAGCAGCTTACCAGGGGTTTCGGGTTCCACCGGGGAGCTGTTTTTT.